This entry describes one T cell receptor beta chain. Its matching antigen is unknown. Produced via immunoSEQ multiplex PCR; TCRdb's table is partial and in-frame only. The sample has 95,000 to 150,000 clones, more than 80% seen once. These data belong to a study of T cell responses to AZD1222 COVID-19 vaccine. Study-level results: Reportedly, nearly half the spike-specific TCRs target unmutated variant regions. Donors were chiefly white British, with a greater number of females, and clonal diversity was perhaps underestimated.

CDR1 SEHNR and CDR2 FQNEAQ come from the germline V gene (reference sequence). Trimming cost V 6 bases and J 0 bases; bases outside gene matches: 9. CDR3 length: 17 residues. The TCR was taken from an adult in good health. Material: peripheral blood, obtained on day 0 of AZD1222 vaccination. The V gene is TRBV7-9, the J gene TRBJ2-1; 9 bases fit TRBD2. The CDR3 DNA follows: TGTGCCAGCAGGCCCCGACTTAGCGGGAGCTCCTACAATGAGCAGTTCTTC. Residues: CASRPRLSGSSYNEQFF.